This TCR beta chain was retrieved from a study of T cell clonotyping in hematopoietic cell transplantation. V gave up 3 bases and J gave up 4 bases, with 13 bases separating them. The CDR3 covers 15 residues. Germline V CDR1 and CDR2: MDHEN, SYDVKM. Data came from immunoSEQ multiplex PCR; TCRdb stores just in-frame clones and leaves some out. The data hold under 45,000 clones, with roughly 88% observed a single time. This chain uses TRBV28 with TRBJ1-5, with D perhaps TRBD1 (6 bases). The sequencing input was peripheral blood mononuclear cells. The sequence came from a woman in her thirties or forties in good health. Some clones in this sample may be carry-over from other donors' samples. The CDR3: CASSFRTVGNQPQHF. In DNA form, the CDR3 reads TGTGCCAGCAGTTTCCGGACAGTAGGGAATCAGCCCCAGCATTTT.